This T cell receptor (beta chain) was captured by sequencing in a study of shared clonotypes between healthy human individuals. Looking at the study overall: Three plates were used per donor for CD4 naive, three for CD4 memory, two for CD8 naive and one for CD8 memory.

General study points: About 5% of naive CD4 clonotypes were shared across four donors.

It was CD45RO-negative cells, positively selected for CCR7, that made up naive CD8 cells, with terminally differentiated effector memory CD45RA+ cells excluded. Of note for this clone: Its antigen is undetermined.

Per sorted-subset replicate PCR, input was roughly 200 ng DNA, representing around 30,000 T cell genomes. The authors' processing: Junction-only immunoSEQ sequences carried no quality scores, so filtering differed. TCRdb's table, derived via immunoSEQ multiplex PCR, lists solely in-frame clones and lacks some. V and J calls and clone size are given by that table; D and trimming were obtained from the DNA. The top ten clones hold less than 0.3% of a sample with approximately 840,000 clones, around 96% of them seen once. The CDR3 sequence is 16 residues long. Trimming cost V 5 bases and J 0 bases, with 15 bases left between them. Per germline, CDR1 SGDLS and CDR2 YYNGEE.

The TCR originated in a man between 25 and 39 years old in good health. The chain joins TRBV9 to TRBJ2-1, with D unresolved. Specimen: naive CD8+ T cells sorted from blood. CDR3 nucleotides: TGTGCCAGCAGGGATGTCCACGGCGGCTCCTACAATGAGCAGTTCTTC. Residues: CASRDVHGGSYNEQFF.